This is a list of T cell receptor beta chains from one sample in a study of blood T cell repertoires in COVID-19. Here immunoSEQ multiplex PCR was the method, and the copy in TCRdb shows in-frame clones only, minus some. The table has fewer than 300,000 clones, roughly 90% seen once. The source material was peripheral blood. The receptors stem from a woman aged 30 to 39 with COVID-19, enrolled during active disease. The CDR3 runs from the conserved cysteine through the conserved F or W. The D gene is left open where the match is weak. The size field is filled for only some rows; it gives once, few, many or a size class.

j_call v_call clone_size d_call cdr3_aa cdr3_nt
TRBJ1-5 TRBV5-5 - - CASSHDRMGTSAQHF TGTGCCAGCAGCCACGACAGGATGGGAACCTCAGCCCAGCATTTT
TRBJ2-2 TRBV2 - TRBD2 CASSGTSGRTGELFF TGTGCCAGCAGTGGGACTAGCGGGAGGACCGGGGAGCTGTTTTTT
TRBJ1-5 TRBV7-2 - TRBD1 CASSKEGGGNQPQHF TGTGCCAGCAGCAAGGAAGGGGGCGGCAATCAGCCCCAGCATTTT
TRBJ2-7 TRBV11-2 - TRBD2 CASSLLAGYEQYF TGTGCCAGCAGCTTACTAGCGGGCTACGAGCAGTACTTC
TRBJ1-4 TRBV5-8 once - CASSLRRVETNEKLFF TGTGCCAGCAGCCTCCGCAGGGTTGAAACTAATGAAAAACTGTTTTTT
TRBJ2-5 TRBV12-5 - TRBD1 CASGLRAGGWETQYF TGTGCTAGTGGCCTGAGGGCAGGGGGTTGGGAGACCCAGTACTTC
TRBJ1-4 TRBV7-9 - - CASSFRSNDEKLFF TGTGCCAGCAGCTTTCGCAGTAATGATGAAAAACTGTTTTTT
TRBJ2-7 TRBV4-1 - TRBD1 CASSQGDRGLSYEQYF TGCGCCAGCAGCCAAGGTGACAGGGGACTTTCCTACGAGCAGTACTTC
TRBJ2-7 TRBV4-1 - - CASSQGANYEQYF TGCGCCAGCAGCCAAGGAGCCAACTACGAGCAGTACTTC
TRBJ2-3 TRBV5-1 - - CASSLGELGIDTQYF TGCGCCAGCAGCTTGGGCGAACTAGGAATAGATACGCAGTATTTT
TRBJ2-1 TRBV27 - TRBD2 CASTEGTSGRTRYNEQFF TGTGCCAGCACCGAAGGGACTAGCGGGAGAACCCGCTACAATGAGCAGTTCTTC
TRBJ2-5 TRBV2 - - CASTTTRPDQETQYF TGTGCCAGCACCACGACTAGGCCGGACCAAGAGACCCAGTACTTC
TRBJ2-7 TRBV19 - - CASSPTPGTIYEQYF TGTGCCAGTAGCCCCACACCCGGGACAATCTACGAGCAGTACTTC
TRBJ2-1 TRBV11-3 once TRBD1 CASSAVGQGYNEQFF TGTGCCAGCAGCGCGGTCGGACAGGGCTACAATGAGCAGTTCTTC
TRBJ2-7 TRBV9 - - CASSVGVGGTVDYEQYF TGTGCCAGCAGCGTAGGGGTAGGCGGGACGGTAGACTACGAGCAGTACTTC
TRBJ1-2 TRBV5-6 - - CASSPPGGNYGYTF TGTGCCAGCAGCCCGCCCGGGGGTAACTATGGCTACACCTTC
TRBJ2-2 TRBV4-1 - - CASSQFPGKNTGELFF TGCGCCAGCAGCCAATTCCCAGGGAAGAACACCGGGGAGCTGTTTTTT
TRBJ2-7 TRBV5-8 - - CASSLRQATPYEQYF TGTGCCAGCAGCTTACGCCAAGCGACCCCCTACGAGCAGTACTTC
TRBJ2-5 TRBV7-8 - - CASSLGGEETQYF TGTGCCAGCAGCTTAGGGGGGGAAGAGACCCAGTACTTC
TRBJ1-6 TRBV19 - TRBD1 CASTGGQYNSPLHF TGTGCCAGTACCGGGGGACAGTATAATTCACCCCTCCACTTT
TRBJ1-5 TRBV28 - - CASSYRSQPQHF TGTGCCAGCAGTTACAGAAGTCAGCCCCAGCATTTT
TRBJ2-7 TRBV7-8 - TRBD2 CASSLTGLGYYEQYF TGTGCCAGCAGCTTAACGGGACTAGGCTACTACGAGCAGTACTTC
TRBJ1-1 TRBV5-1 - - CASSEAGYGTEAFF TGCGCCAGCAGCGAAGCAGGCTACGGTACTGAAGCTTTCTTT
TRBJ1-1 TRBV19 - TRBD1 CASIDRGRTEAFF TGTGCCAGTATCGACAGGGGGCGCACTGAAGCTTTCTTT
TRBJ1-3 TRBV7-8 - - CASSFNRESGNTIYF TGTGCCAGCAGCTTTAACAGGGAGTCGGGAAACACCATATATTTT
TRBJ2-3 TRBV7-3 - - CASSLGTTSTDTQYF TGTGCCAGCAGCCTGGGGACAACTAGCACAGATACGCAGTATTTT
TRBJ2-1 TRBV7-9 - TRBD2 CASSLGGGLAGVREQFF TGTGCCAGCAGCTTAGGGGGCGGTCTAGCGGGAGTACGGGAGCAGTTCTTC
TRBJ2-1 TRBV27 - - CASSFGGDNEQFF TGTGCCAGCAGTTTTGGCGGAGACAATGAGCAGTTCTTC
TRBJ2-2 TRBV4-1 - TRBD1 CASSQGQGNTGELFF TGCGCCAGCAGCCAGGGACAGGGGAACACCGGGGAGCTGTTTTTT
TRBJ2-2 TRBV5-1 few - CASSLGPTTPTGELFF TGCGCCAGCAGCTTGGGTCCGACGACTCCCACCGGGGAGCTGTTTTTT
TRBJ2-2 TRBV3-1/TRBV3-2 - - CASSQVTGHTGELFF TGTGCCAGCAGCCAAGTAACAGGGCACACCGGGGAGCTGTTTTTT
TRBJ1-2 TRBV4-1 - - CASGGDGANYGYTF TGCGCCAGCGGCGGAGACGGGGCTAACTATGGCTACACCTTC
TRBJ1-4 TRBV11-2 few TRBD1 CASSSDRANEKLFF TGTGCCAGCAGCTCGGACAGGGCTAATGAAAAACTGTTTTTT
TRBJ1-2 TRBV3-1/TRBV3-2 - - CASSQDAPPPGVEKDYGYTF TGTGCCAGCAGCCAAGATGCGCCCCCCCCAGGGGTGGAAAAGGACTATGGCTACACCTTC
TRBJ1-3 TRBV3-1/TRBV3-2 - - CASSQDLFRITGRSGNTIYF TGTGCCAGCAGCCAAGATCTTTTTAGGATAACAGGGCGCTCTGGAAACACCATATATTTT
TRBJ1-6 TRBV30 - TRBD1 CAWWTGDNSPLHF TGTGCCTGGTGGACAGGGGATAATTCACCCCTCCACTTT
TRBJ2-1 TRBV15 - - CATSSGVQGIDNEQFF TGTGCCACCAGCAGTGGGGTCCAGGGAATCGACAATGAGCAGTTCTTC
TRBJ2-2 TRBV6-2/TRBV6-3 - TRBD2 CASSYSGLAGSNTGELFF TGTGCCAGCAGTTACTCGGGACTAGCGGGTTCGAACACCGGGGAGCTGTTTTTT
TRBJ2-5 TRBV28 once - CASSPLGGESVEGTQYF TGTGCCAGCAGTCCGCTGGGCGGGGAATCCGTTGAGGGGACCCAGTACTTC
TRBJ1-5 TRBV19 - - CASSVDRFYQPQHF TGTGCCAGTAGTGTCGACAGGTTCTATCAGCCCCAGCATTTT
TRBJ1-6 TRBV4-2 once - CASSQEIQRNSPLHF TGTGCCAGCAGCCAAGAAATACAGCGGAATTCACCCCTCCACTTT
TRBJ1-5 TRBV5-1 once TRBD1 CASSLGQGVTPQHF TGCGCCAGCAGCTTGGGACAGGGTGTTACGCCCCAGCATTTT
TRBJ1-1 TRBV27 - - CASSSPRTPNTEAFF TGTGCCAGCAGTTCCCCCAGGACTCCTAACACTGAAGCTTTCTTT
TRBJ2-5 TRBV5-6 - TRBD1 CASSPVGQRGETQYF TGTGCCAGCAGCCCGGTGGGACAGCGTGGGGAGACCCAGTACTTC
TRBJ1-5 TRBV6-5 few TRBD1 CANESGTGGFQPQHF TGTGCCAACGAATCCGGGACAGGGGGATTTCAGCCCCAGCATTTT
TRBJ2-5 TRBV5-1 - TRBD1 CASSWITQGAGETQYF TGCGCCAGCAGCTGGATCACACAGGGGGCAGGGGAGACCCAGTACTTC
TRBJ2-3 TRBV9 - TRBD2 CASSVGASGSTDTQYF TGTGCCAGCAGCGTCGGCGCTAGCGGGAGCACAGATACGCAGTATTTT
TRBJ1-5 TRBV18 - - CASFHMRGKGSNQPQHF TGTGCCAGCTTTCACATGAGGGGGAAAGGAAGCAATCAGCCCCAGCATTTT
TRBJ1-2 TRBV5-1 - TRBD1 CASSLTGTAAWGYTF TGCGCCAGCAGCTTAACCGGGACAGCGGCTTGGGGCTACACCTTC
TRBJ2-7 TRBV19 - TRBD1 CASSPWDSPTYEQYF TGTGCCAGTAGTCCCTGGGACAGTCCGACCTACGAGCAGTACTTC
TRBJ1-1 TRBV3-1/TRBV3-2 - - CASSIQGSEAFF TGTGCCAGCAGCATACAGGGCTCTGAAGCTTTCTTT
TRBJ1-2 TRBV12-3/TRBV12-4 - - CASSYTGNGYTF TGTGCCAGCAGTTACACAGGGAATGGCTACACCTTC
TRBJ2-1 TRBV30 - TRBD2 CAWSPTSGRVTNEQFF TGTGCCTGGAGCCCCACTAGCGGGAGGGTTACTAATGAGCAGTTCTTC
TRBJ1-5 TRBV19 - - CASSPEGRLDQPQHF TGTGCCAGTAGTCCGGAGGGAAGATTGGATCAGCCCCAGCATTTT
TRBJ2-5 TRBV11-1 - - CASSRDREETQYF TGTGCCAGCAGCCGCGACAGAGAAGAGACCCAGTACTTC
TRBJ1-1 TRBV5-6 - - CASSYEVKDGTEAFF TGTGCCAGCAGCTACGAGGTTAAAGACGGCACTGAAGCTTTCTTT
TRBJ2-7 TRBV27 - TRBD1 CASSERQGFYEQYF TGTGCCAGCAGTGAACGACAGGGGTTCTACGAGCAGTACTTC
TRBJ1-2 TRBV29-1 - - CSVDRGHYGYTF TGCAGCGTTGACAGGGGCCACTATGGCTACACCTTC
TRBJ1-2 TRBV7-2 - TRBD1 CASSTGQGALAGYGYTF TGTGCCAGCAGCACGGGACAGGGGGCCTTGGCTGGATATGGCTACACCTTC